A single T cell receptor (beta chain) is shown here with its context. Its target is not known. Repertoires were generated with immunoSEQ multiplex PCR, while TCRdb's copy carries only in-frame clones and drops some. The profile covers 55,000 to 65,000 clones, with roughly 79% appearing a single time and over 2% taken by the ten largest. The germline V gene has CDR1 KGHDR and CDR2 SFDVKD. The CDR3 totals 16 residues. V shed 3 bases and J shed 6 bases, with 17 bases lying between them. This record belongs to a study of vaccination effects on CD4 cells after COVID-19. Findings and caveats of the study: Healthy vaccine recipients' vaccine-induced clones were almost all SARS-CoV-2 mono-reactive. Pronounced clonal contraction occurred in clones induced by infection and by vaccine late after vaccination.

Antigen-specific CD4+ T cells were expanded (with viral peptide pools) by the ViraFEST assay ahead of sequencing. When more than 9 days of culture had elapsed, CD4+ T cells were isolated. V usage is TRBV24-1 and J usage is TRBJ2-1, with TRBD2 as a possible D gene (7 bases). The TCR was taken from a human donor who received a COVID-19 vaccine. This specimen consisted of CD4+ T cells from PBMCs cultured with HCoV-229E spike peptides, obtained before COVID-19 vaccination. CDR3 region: CATSDELGGGGNEQFF. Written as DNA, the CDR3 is TGTGCCACCAGTGATGAGCTGGGGGGGGGCGGCAATGAGCAGTTCTTC.